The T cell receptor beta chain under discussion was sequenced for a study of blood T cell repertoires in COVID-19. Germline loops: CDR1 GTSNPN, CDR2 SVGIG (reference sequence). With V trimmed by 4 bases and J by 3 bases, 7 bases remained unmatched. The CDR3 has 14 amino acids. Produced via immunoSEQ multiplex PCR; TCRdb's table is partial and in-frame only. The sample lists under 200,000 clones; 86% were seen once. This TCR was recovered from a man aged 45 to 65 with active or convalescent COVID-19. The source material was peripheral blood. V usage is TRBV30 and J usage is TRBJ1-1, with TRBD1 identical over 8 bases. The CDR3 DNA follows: TGTGCCTGGACTCGCAGGGGGCGGGACACTGAAGCTTTCTTT. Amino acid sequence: CAWTRRGRDTEAFF. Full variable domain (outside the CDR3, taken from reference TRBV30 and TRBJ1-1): SQTIHQWPATLVQPVGSPLSLECTVEGTSNPNLYWYRQAAGRGLQLLFYSVGIGQISSEVPQNLSASRPQDRQFILSSKKLLLSDSGFYLCAWTRRGRDTEAFFGQGTRLTVV.